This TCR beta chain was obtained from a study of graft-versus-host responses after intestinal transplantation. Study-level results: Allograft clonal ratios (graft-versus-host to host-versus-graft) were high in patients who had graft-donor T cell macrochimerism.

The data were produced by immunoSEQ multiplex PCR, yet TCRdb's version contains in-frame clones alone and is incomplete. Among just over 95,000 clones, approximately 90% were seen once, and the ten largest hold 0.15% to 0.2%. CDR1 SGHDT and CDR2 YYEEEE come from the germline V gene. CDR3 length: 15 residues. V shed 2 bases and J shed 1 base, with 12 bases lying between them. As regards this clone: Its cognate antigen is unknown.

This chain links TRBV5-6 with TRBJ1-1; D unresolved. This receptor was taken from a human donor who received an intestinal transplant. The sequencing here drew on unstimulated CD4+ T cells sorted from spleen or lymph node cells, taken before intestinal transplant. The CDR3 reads CASSFYRESNTEAFF. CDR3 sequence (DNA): TGTGCCAGCAGCTTCTACAGAGAATCGAACACTGAAGCTTTCTTT.